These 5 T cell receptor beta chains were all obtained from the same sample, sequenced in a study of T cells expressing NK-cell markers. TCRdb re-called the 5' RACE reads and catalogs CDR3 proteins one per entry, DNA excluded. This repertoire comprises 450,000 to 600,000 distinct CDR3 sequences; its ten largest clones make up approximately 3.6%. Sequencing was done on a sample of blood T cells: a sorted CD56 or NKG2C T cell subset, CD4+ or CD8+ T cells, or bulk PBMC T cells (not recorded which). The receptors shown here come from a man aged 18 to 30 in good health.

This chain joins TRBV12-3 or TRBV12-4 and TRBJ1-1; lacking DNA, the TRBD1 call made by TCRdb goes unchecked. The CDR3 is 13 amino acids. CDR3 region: CASSLAMGQGAFF.

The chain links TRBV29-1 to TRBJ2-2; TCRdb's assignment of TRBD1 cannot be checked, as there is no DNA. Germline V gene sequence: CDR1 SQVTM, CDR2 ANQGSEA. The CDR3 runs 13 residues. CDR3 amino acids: CSATHGGSGELFF.

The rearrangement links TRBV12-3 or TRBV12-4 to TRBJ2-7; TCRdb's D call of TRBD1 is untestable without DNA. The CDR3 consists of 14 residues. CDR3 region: CASSSLGAYYEQYF.

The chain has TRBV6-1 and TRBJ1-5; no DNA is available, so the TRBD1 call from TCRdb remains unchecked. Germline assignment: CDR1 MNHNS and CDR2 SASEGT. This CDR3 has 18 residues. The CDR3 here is CASTLPGTGTGGNQPQHF.

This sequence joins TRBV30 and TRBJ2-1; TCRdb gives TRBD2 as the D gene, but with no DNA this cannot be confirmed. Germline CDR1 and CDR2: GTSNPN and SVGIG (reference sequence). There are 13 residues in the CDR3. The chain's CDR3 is CAWNPTGAGEQFF. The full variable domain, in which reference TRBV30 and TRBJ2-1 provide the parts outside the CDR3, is SQTIHQWPATLVQPVGSPLSLECTVEGTSNPNLYWYRQAAGRGLQLLFYSVGIGQISSEVPQNLSASRPQDRQFILSSKKLLLSDSGFYLCAWNPTGAGEQFFGPGTRLTVL.